The rows below give T cell receptor beta chains drawn from one sample of a study of OX40 agonist ivuxolimab in advanced cancers. Only in-frame clones appear in the TCRdb table, and some are missing; sequencing was by immunoSEQ multiplex PCR. The repertoire holds under 30,000 clones, with approximately 90% as singletons. The sequenced sample was CD4+ or CD8+ T cells sorted from blood, obtained in a trial of the OX40 agonist ivuxolimab. The receptors were sampled from an adult with an advanced solid tumor such as melanoma, head and neck, liver or kidney cancer. The CDR3 runs from the conserved cysteine through the conserved F or W. Some rows have no size entry. The others give once, few or many, or a class for an expanded clone.

J: TRBJ2-2
V: TRBV11-3
size: medium-sized
CDR3: CASSGLAENTGELFF

J: TRBJ2-7
V: TRBV11-2
size: -
CDR3: CASSLEGLAAYEQYF

J: TRBJ2-7
V: TRBV14
size: -
CDR3: CASSQRQANYEQYF

J: TRBJ2-5
V: TRBV12-5
size: -
CDR3: CASGLGASVQETQYF

J: -
V: TRBV4-1
size: once
CDR3: CASSQDPGIYEQYF

J: -
V: TRBV2
size: once
CDR3: CASSEWVGTGVKTEQYF

J: TRBJ2-5
V: TRBV7-9
size: once
CDR3: CASSLSRGYQETQYF

J: TRBJ2-7
V: TRBV7-9
size: -
CDR3: CASSAGTGIYEQYF

J: TRBJ2-7
V: TRBV25-1
size: once
CDR3: CASSSGLRGYEQYF

J: TRBJ2-1
V: TRBV7-7
size: -
CDR3: CASSLLASGNNEQFF

J: TRBJ2-1
V: TRBV7-8
size: -
CDR3: CASSLRLAGGRDNEQFF

J: TRBJ1-2
V: TRBV27
size: -
CDR3: CASSFGPTYGYTF

J: TRBJ2-7
V: TRBV7-9
size: -
CDR3: CASSLSGGYEQYF

J: TRBJ2-1
V: TRBV30
size: -
CDR3: CAWSVPRNEQFF

J: TRBJ2-7
V: TRBV27
size: -
CDR3: CASRPAGVAYEQYF

J: TRBJ2-1
V: TRBV6-1
size: -
CDR3: CASSEWGGGSNNEQFF

J: TRBJ1-2
V: TRBV10-2
size: -
CDR3: CASSGAWDYTF

J: TRBJ2-3
V: TRBV6-5
size: few
CDR3: CASSRIAGSDTQYF

J: TRBJ2-7
V: TRBV7-9
size: few
CDR3: CASSQLVGEQYF

J: TRBJ2-3
V: TRBV9
size: -
CDR3: CASSVLDWGTQYF

J: TRBJ2-1
V: TRBV6-1
size: -
CDR3: CASSLNRGLVNEQFF

J: TRBJ2-1
V: TRBV4-3
size: -
CDR3: CASSQGDRGGNEQFF

J: TRBJ2-3
V: TRBV21-1
size: -
CDR3: CASSSLAGGPEDTQYF

J: TRBJ2-3
V: TRBV19
size: -
CDR3: CASSNRGDPSTDTQYF

J: TRBJ2-7
V: TRBV9
size: -
CDR3: CASSPPSGAPYEQYF

J: TRBJ2-7
V: TRBV27
size: -
CDR3: CASSLGFSGDEQYF

J: TRBJ1-1
V: TRBV6-5
size: -
CDR3: CASSWGGNTEAFF

J: TRBJ2-1
V: TRBV4-1
size: few
CDR3: CASSRDFLNEQFF

J: TRBJ2-7
V: TRBV5-5
size: few
CDR3: CASSQDYLNEQYF

J: -
V: TRBV5-4
size: -
CDR3: CASSFRGTSGNPYEQYF

J: TRBJ2-7
V: TRBV6-6
size: -
CDR3: CASSYFTSYEQYF

J: TRBJ2-1
V: TRBV19
size: -
CDR3: CASSIVPGTYEQFF

J: TRBJ2-3
V: TRBV6-1
size: -
CDR3: CASKAGGTDTQYF

J: TRBJ1-5
V: TRBV6-1
size: -
CDR3: CASSELGVGPQHF

J: TRBJ2-5
V: TRBV11-2
size: -
CDR3: CASSLDPPTGPRETQYF

J: TRBJ2-1
V: TRBV5-5
size: -
CDR3: CASSLVRDRTYNEQFF

J: TRBJ1-2
V: TRBV29-1
size: once
CDR3: CTINQGLTNYGYTF

J: TRBJ1-2
V: TRBV9
size: -
CDR3: CASSVGTGGAFGPYGYTF

J: TRBJ2-1
V: TRBV5-1
size: -
CDR3: CASSLGPGTGLLDEQFF

J: TRBJ2-1
V: TRBV5-6
size: -
CDR3: CASSSFLGTSLKQFF

J: TRBJ2-7
V: TRBV15
size: -
CDR3: CATSRDGGGPASSYEQYF

J: TRBJ2-7
V: TRBV6-5
size: -
CDR3: CASSYSMGQGSYEQYF

J: TRBJ2-3
V: TRBV7-2
size: -
CDR3: CASSLTSGSTDTQYF

J: TRBJ1-4
V: TRBV15
size: -
CDR3: CATSSDSATNEKLFF

J: TRBJ1-2
V: TRBV7-9
size: -
CDR3: CASSPAVWGQQAYGYTF

J: TRBJ2-1
V: TRBV7-2
size: -
CDR3: CASSLGQIYNEQFF

J: TRBJ2-3
V: TRBV13
size: medium-sized
CDR3: CASSLSTSGPLDTQYF

J: TRBJ2-1
V: TRBV12-5
size: -
CDR3: CASTGQGVVSYNEQFF